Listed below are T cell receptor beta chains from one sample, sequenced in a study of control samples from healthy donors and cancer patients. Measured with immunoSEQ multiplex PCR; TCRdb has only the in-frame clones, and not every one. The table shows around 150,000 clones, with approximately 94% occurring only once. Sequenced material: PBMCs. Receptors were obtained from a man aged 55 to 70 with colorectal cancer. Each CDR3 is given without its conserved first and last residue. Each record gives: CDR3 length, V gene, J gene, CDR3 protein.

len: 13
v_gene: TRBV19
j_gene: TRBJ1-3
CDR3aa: ASSRAVNFGNTIY

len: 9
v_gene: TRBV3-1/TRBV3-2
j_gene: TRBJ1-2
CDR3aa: ASSQGAGYT

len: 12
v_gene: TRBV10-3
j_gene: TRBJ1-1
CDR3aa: AISWDSQNTEAF

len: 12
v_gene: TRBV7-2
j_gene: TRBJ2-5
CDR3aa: ASSPQGTQETQY

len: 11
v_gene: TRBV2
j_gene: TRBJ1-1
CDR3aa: ASAGGENTEAF

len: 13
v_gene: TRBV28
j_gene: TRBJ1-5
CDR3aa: ASRPAGQGRQPQH

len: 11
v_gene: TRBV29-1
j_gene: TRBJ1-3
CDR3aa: SVGVSSGNTIY

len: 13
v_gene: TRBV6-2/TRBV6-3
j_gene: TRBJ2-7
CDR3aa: ASSYSGTGDYEQY

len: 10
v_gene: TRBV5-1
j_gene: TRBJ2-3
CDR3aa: ASSSGTDTQY

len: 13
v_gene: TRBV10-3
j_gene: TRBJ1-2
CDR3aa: AISESFYSNYGYT

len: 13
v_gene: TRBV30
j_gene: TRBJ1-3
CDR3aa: AGSRTRLSGNTIY

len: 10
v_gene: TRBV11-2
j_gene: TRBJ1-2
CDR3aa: ASSLARYGYT

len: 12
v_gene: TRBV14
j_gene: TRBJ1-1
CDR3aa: ASSRFDRGAEAF

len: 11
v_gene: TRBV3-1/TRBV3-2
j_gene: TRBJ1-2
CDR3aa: ASSQGQGGGYT

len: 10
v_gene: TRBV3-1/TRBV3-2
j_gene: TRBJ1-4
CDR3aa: ASTGADEKLF

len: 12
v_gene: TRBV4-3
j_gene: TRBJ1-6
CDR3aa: ASSQETANSPLH

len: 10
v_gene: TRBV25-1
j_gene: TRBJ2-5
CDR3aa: ASSEPAETQY

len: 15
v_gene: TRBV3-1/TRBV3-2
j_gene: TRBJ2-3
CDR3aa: ASSQRVGGAGADTQY

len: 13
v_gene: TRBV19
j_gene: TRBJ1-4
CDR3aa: ASSIEIQGPKKLF

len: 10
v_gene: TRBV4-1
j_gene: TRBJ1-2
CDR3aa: ASSQDSTGYT

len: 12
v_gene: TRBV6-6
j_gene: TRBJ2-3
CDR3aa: ASSYSRGTDTQY

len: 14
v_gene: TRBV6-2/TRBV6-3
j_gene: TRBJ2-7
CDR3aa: ASSYSLTSGAYEQY

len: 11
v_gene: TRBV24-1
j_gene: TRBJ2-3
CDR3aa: ATSDWNADTQY

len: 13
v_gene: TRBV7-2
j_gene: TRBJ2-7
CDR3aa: ASSPTSGAPYEQY

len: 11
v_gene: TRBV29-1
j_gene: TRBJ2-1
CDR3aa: SVGRQTNNEQF

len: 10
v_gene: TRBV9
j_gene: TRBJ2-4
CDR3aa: ASSASKNIQY

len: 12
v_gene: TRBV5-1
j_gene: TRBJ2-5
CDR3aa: ASRLNGRQETQY

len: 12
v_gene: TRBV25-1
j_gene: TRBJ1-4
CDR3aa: ASSVPGSGEKLF

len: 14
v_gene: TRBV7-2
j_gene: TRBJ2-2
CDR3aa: ASSLVRGSDTGELF

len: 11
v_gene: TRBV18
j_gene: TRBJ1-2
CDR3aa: ASSLLETHGYT

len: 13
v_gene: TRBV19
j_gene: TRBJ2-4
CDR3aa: ASSISLLAKNIQY

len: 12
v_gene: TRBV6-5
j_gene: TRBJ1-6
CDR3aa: ASSNSAGNSPLH

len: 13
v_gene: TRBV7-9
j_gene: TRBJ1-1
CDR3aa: ASSPAGGVGTEAF

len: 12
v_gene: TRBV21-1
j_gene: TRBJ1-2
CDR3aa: ASSIQGIGYGYT

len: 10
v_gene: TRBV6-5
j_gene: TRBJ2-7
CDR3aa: ASSRTGGEQY

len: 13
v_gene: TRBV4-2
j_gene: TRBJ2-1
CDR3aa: ASSQVTSGGAREF

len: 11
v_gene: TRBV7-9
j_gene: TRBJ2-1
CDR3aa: ELSGNSYNEQF

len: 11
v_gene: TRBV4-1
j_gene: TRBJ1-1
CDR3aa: ASSHNRVAEAF

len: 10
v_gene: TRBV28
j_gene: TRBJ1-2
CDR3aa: ASSLQGYGYT

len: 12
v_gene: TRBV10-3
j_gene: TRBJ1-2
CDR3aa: AIASGEGVGGYT

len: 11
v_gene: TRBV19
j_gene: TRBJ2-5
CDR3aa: ASSIALEETQY

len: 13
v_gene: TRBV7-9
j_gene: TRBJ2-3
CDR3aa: ASSLGGGEADTQY

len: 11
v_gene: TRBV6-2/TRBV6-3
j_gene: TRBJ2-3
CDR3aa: ASSSGSTDTQY

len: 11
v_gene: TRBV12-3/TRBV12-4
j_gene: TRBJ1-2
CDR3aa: ASTPNGLYGYT

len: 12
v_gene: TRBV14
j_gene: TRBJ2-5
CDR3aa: ASSQGGRSETQY

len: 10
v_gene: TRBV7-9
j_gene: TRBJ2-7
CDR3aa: ASSLGEYEQY

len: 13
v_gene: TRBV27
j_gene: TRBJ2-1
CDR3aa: ASSFPGTNLNEQF

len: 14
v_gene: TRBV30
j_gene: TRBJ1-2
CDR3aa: ACSPGTSFSNYGYT

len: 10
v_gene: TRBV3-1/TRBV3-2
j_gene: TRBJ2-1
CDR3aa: ASSRRPGEQF

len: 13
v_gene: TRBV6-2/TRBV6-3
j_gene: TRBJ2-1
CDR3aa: ASSFSGQSYNEQF

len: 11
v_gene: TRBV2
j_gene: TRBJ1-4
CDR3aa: ASSGTNNEKLF

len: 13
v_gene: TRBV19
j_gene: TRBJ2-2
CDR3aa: ASSGQGVSTGELF

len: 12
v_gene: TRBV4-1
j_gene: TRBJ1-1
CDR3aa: ASSYYRESTEAF

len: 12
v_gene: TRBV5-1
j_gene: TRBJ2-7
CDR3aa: ASSLTSGAYEQY

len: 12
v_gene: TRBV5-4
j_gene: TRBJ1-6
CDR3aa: ASSLGQGDSPLH

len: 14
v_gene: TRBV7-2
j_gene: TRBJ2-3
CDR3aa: ASSTRLGGYTDTQY

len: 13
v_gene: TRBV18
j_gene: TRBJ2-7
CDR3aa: ASSPRTGGPDEQY

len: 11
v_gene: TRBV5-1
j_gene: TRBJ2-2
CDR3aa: ASSVQGTGELF